One sample yielded the 13 T cell receptor beta chains listed below, sequenced in a study of Ad26.COV2.S vaccination and SARS-CoV-2 variants (dated by TCRdb to the early 2020s). The label giving this sample's time point can be read as: individuals recovered from natural SARS-CoV-2 infection. Library generation was performed with the immunoSEQ multiplex PCR assay. Not all clones reach the TCRdb copy of this immuneACCESS table, which keeps in-frame sequences only. Checked studies attribute under half of the gap to unresolved V genes and leave the rest unexplained. The sample table shows around 100,000 clones, and 82% are seen once. The ten most abundant clones make up 16% of the sample. This sample comprised peripheral blood, obtained after recovery from COVID-19. All receptors come from a human donor who had recovered from COVID-19.

The count of this clone is one. The chain employs TRBV6-2 or TRBV6-3 and TRBJ2-1; the match to TRBD2 covers 12 bases. Germline V gene data show CDR1 as MNHEY and CDR2 as SVGEGT. J gave up 4 bases and V 2 bases, and 12 bases lay outside the gene matches. CDR3 size: 19 residues. This chain's CDR3 is CASSYPGSGLAGSYNEQFF. CDR3 bases: TGTGCCAGCAGTTACCCGGGATCCGGACTAGCGGGGTCTTACAATGAGCAGTTCTTC.

The chain is built from TRBV6-8 and TRBJ2-7, with TRBD1 matching 7 bases. Looked up from germline, CDR1 is MNHGY and CDR2 is SAAAGT. V shed 5 bases, J shed 3 bases, and the junction held 7 bases outside the gene matches. This CDR3 region has 14 residues. CDR3 residues: CASSPTGTDYEQYF. CDR3 nucleotides: TGTGCCAGCAGTCCCACCGGGACAGACTACGAGCAGTACTTC.

The chain recombines TRBV10-1 with TRBJ2-7, with D possibly being TRBD1 (7 bases). In germline, CDR1 is WNHNN, CDR2 SYGVQD (reference sequence). There are 18 residues in the CDR3. V lost 4 bases and J lost 4, with 26 bases in between. In DNA, the CDR3 is TGCGCCAGCAGTGGGATTTTCAGGGGGGAGTCGGCCCCTTACGAGCAGTACTTC. As protein: CASSGIFRGESAPYEQYF.

The CDR3 is CASSTAGGYTF. In DNA form, the CDR3 reads TGTGCCAGTAGTACAGCTGGTGGCTACACCTTC. This sequence joins TRBV19 and TRBJ1-2, with D hard to call. Trimming cost V 4 bases and J 7 bases, with 7 bases left between them. Germline V lookup: CDR1 LNHDA, CDR2 SQIVND (reference sequence). The CDR3 runs 11 residues.

The CDR3 nucleotides are TGTGCCAGCAGCTTCGAGGGAGGGCGATTAGGGAATGAGCAGTTCTTC. Translated, it gives CASSFEGGRLGNEQFF. This sequence joins TRBV11-2 and TRBJ2-1; the match to TRBD2 covers 7 bases. Per germline, CDR1 SGHAT and CDR2 FQNNGV. The CDR3 length is 16 residues. J lost 7 bases, V lost 3 bases, and 12 bases had no gene match.

V is TRBV7-3 and J is TRBJ2-5, with D perhaps matching TRBD1 (6 bases). Germline loops: CDR1 SGHTA, CDR2 FQGTGA. Trimming shortened V by 4 bases and J by 6 bases, and 18 bases separated the two germline ends. This CDR3 is 15 amino acids long. The CDR3, as DNA: TGTGCCAGCAGCTCCCGGGTGGGCCAGGGGAAGACCCAGTACTTC. Translated, it gives CASSSRVGQGKTQYF.

The chain joins TRBV6-5 to TRBJ1-2, with D perhaps matching TRBD1 (5 bases). The CDR3 covers 14 residues. Germline CDR1 MNHEY, CDR2 SVGAGI. The V end lost 6 bases, the J end lost 4 bases, and 15 bases lay between the germline ends. CDR3 in amino acids: CASRSASQGYGYTF. CDR3 sequence (DNA): TGTGCCAGCAGGTCAGCATCCCAGGGCTATGGCTACACCTTC.

The rearrangement uses TRBV7-3 and TRBJ1-4; D gene uncertain. This CDR3 has 15 amino acids. CDR1 and CDR2 (germline): SGHTA, FQGTGA. Between the trimmed V and J ends, which lost 4 bases and 8 bases, there was a span of 17 bases. This chain's CDR3 is CASSSAGPGREKLFF. Written as DNA, the CDR3 is TGTGCCAGCAGCTCTGCAGGACCCGGCCGGGAAAAACTGTTTTTT.

This clone came up once. The V call is TRBV7-8, the J call TRBJ1-4; D remains unclear. Trimming pared 1 base from V and 8 bases from J, leaving 17 bases between. This CDR3 comprises 16 residues. CDR1 SGHVS and CDR2 FQNEAQ come from the germline V gene. CDR3 sequence reads: CASSLDRILIVEKLFF. The CDR3 DNA is TGTGCCAGCAGCTTAGATCGCATTCTAATCGTAGAAAAACTGTTTTTT.

V is TRBV2 and J is TRBJ1-5, with TRBD1 matching 7 bases. From germline, CDR1 is SNHLY and CDR2 FYNNEI. The CDR3 sequence is 15 residues long. The V and J ends lost 7 bases and 2 bases, in that order; junction bases with no gene match: 8. CDR3 sequence: CASKGGQGGNQPQHF. CDR3 nucleotide sequence: TGTGCCAGCAAAGGCGGGCAGGGGGGCAATCAGCCCCAGCATTTT. The full variable domain, with the rest looked up from reference TRBV2 and TRBJ1-5, is EPEVTQTPSHQVTQMGQEVILRCVPISNHLYFYWYRQILGQKVEFLVSFYNNEISEKSEIFDDQFSVERPDGSNFTLKIRSTKLEDSAMYFCASKGGQGGNQPQHFGDGTRLSIL.

This sequence joins TRBV7-9 and TRBJ2-2; 10 bases match TRBD2. The CDR3 has 16 amino acids. J lost 5 bases, V lost 2 bases, and 5 bases had no gene match. The V gene's germline CDR1 is SEHNR and CDR2 FQNEAQ (reference sequence). CDR3 amino acids: CASSLLAGAVTGELFF. The CDR3 DNA reads TGTGCCAGCAGCTTACTAGCGGGAGCTGTAACCGGGGAGCTGTTTTTT.

For the CDR3, the DNA is TGCGCCAGCAGCCACACGGATACGCAGTATTTT. Amino acid sequence: CASSHTDTQYF. J is TRBJ2-3 and V is TRBV4-1; no firm D call. This CDR3 has 11 residues. Germline-derived CDR1 and CDR2 are MGHRA and YSYEKL. V lost 3 bases, J lost 6 bases, and 4 bases lay in between.

The rearrangement uses TRBV29-1 and TRBJ2-3; D not certain. Trimming removed 2 bases from V and 5 bases from J, with 8 bases in between. Germline CDR1 and CDR2: SQVTM and ANQGSEA. The CDR3 sequence is 12 residues long. The DNA for the CDR3 is TGCAGCGTTGAAATACGGGTAGATACGCAGTATTTT. Encoded protein: CSVEIRVDTQYF.